A selection of T cell receptor beta chains follows, all from one sample in a study of T cell responses to AZD1222 COVID-19 vaccine. Only in-frame clones appear in the TCRdb table, and some are missing; sequencing was by immunoSEQ multiplex PCR. The sample has around 120,000 clones; roughly 85% are singletons. The sample here was peripheral blood, taken on day 0 of AZD1222 vaccination. The origin of the receptors is an adult in good health. CDR3s include the opening cysteine and the closing phenylalanine or tryptophan. D genes are given only for firm matches. The size entry is marked missing in some rows and otherwise reads once, few, many or a size class.

>-|-|TRBV24-1|TRBJ1-5
TGTGCCACCAGTCCTGGGACGGCTGTCACTCAGCCCCAGCATTTT
CATSPGTAVTQPQHF
>few|TRBD1|TRBV5-1|TRBJ1-6
TGCGCCAGCAGCGGGGGACAGCATAATTCACCCCTCCACTTT
CASSGGQHNSPLHF
>few|-|TRBV11-3|TRBJ2-7
TGTGCCAGCAGCTTCCGCGGAGGCTCCTACGAGCAGTACTTC
CASSFRGGSYEQYF
>once|-|TRBV9|TRBJ2-7
TGTGCCAGCGGCACGGGTAGCTCCTACGAGCAGTACTTC
CASGTGSSYEQYF
>-|-|TRBV2|TRBJ2-3
TGTGCCAGCAGTCCATGGCCCCTCACAGATACGCAGTATTTT
CASSPWPLTDTQYF
>-|-|TRBV7-3|TRBJ2-1
TGTGCCAGCAGCTTAAGGGTCCGGGACCCCGAGCAGTTCTTC
CASSLRVRDPEQFF
>-|TRBD1|TRBV11-2|TRBJ2-7
TGTGCCAGCAGATCGACAGGGTCCTACGAGCAGTACTTC
CASRSTGSYEQYF
>-|TRBD2|TRBV24-1|TRBJ2-7
TGTGCCACCAGTGATCCTAGCGGGAGAAATTACGAGCAGTACTTC
CATSDPSGRNYEQYF
>-|TRBD2|TRBV24-1|TRBJ2-1
TGTGCCACCAGTGGGGGACTAGCGGGACTTCCCGAGTACAATGAGCAGTTCTTC
CATSGGLAGLPEYNEQFF
>-|-|TRBV30|TRBJ1-1
TGTGCCTGGAGTGAGGCGCGGGTCACTGAAGCTTTCTTT
CAWSEARVTEAFF
>-|TRBD2|TRBV19|TRBJ2-1
TGTGCCAGTAGTTATTCCACTAGCGGGGGAAACAATGAGCAGTTCTTC
CASSYSTSGGNNEQFF
>-|TRBD2|TRBV7-9|TRBJ2-7
TGTGCCAGCACCCGGGGCCTAGCGGGAGTTTACGAGCAGTACTTC
CASTRGLAGVYEQYF
>-|TRBD1|TRBV3-1/TRBV3-2|TRBJ1-3
TGTGCCAGCAGCAAACAGGGGGCGGGCGGAAACACCATATATTTT
CASSKQGAGGNTIYF
>-|-|TRBV24-1|TRBJ2-1
TGTGCCACCAGTGGGGCAGGGGTTGGGAATGAGCAGTTCTTC
CATSGAGVGNEQFF
>-|-|TRBV7-2|TRBJ1-5
TGTGCCAGCAGCTTATTAAAACGGGACAGCAATCAGCCCCAGCATTTT
CASSLLKRDSNQPQHF
>-|-|TRBV6-5|TRBJ1-1
TGTGCCAGCGGGTTGGGGATGAACACTGAAGCTTTCTTT
CASGLGMNTEAFF
>-|-|TRBV6-5|TRBJ2-3
TGTGCCAGCAGTTACTTTTTAACTAGCACAGATACGCAGTATTTT
CASSYFLTSTDTQYF
>-|TRBD1|TRBV7-2|TRBJ1-1
TGTGCCAGCAGCCTATCGCCCGCCACAGGGGGCACTGAAGCTTTCTTT
CASSLSPATGGTEAFF
>-|-|TRBV4-2|TRBJ1-5
TGTGCCAGCAGCCAAACGGAAAACACGGGACAGCCCCAGCATTTT
CASSQTENTGQPQHF
>-|-|TRBV7-9|TRBJ1-2
TGTGCCAGCAGCTTAGTCAACTTGGGGCCTGGGGGCTACACCTTC
CASSLVNLGPGGYTF
>once|-|TRBV29-1|TRBJ1-1
TGCAGCGCTGGGGATACAGGAGGGTCCACTGAAGCTTTCTTT
CSAGDTGGSTEAFF
>-|TRBD2|TRBV7-6|TRBJ2-1
TGTGCCAGCAGCTCGACTAGCGGGAGAGCGGTTGAGCAGTTCTTC
CASSSTSGRAVEQFF
>few|-|TRBV7-9|TRBJ2-7
TGTGCCAGCAGCTTTCCAGGGGATACTTCCTACGAGCAGTACTTC
CASSFPGDTSYEQYF
>-|TRBD1|TRBV19|TRBJ1-2
TGTGCCAGTAGTCTTATGACAGGGGGAGGAGGCTATGGCTACACCTTC
CASSLMTGGGGYGYTF
>-|-|TRBV7-9|TRBJ1-4
TGTGCCAGCAGCTTAGGGATACTTGAAAAACTGTTTTTT
CASSLGILEKLFF
>few|-|TRBV5-1|TRBJ2-1
TGCGCCAGCAGCGGGGGGCCCAGCTATGAGCAGTTCTTC
CASSGGPSYEQFF
>-|-|TRBV5-1|TRBJ1-1
TGCGCCAGCAGCTTCCCACACCCTACAGGGAGCTTAATTATGAACACTGAAGCTTTCTTT
CASSFPHPTGSLIMNTEAFF
>-|-|TRBV6-1|TRBJ2-5
TGTGCCAGCAGTGAAGGTTTCAGGGGCGCGGAGACCCAGTACTTC
CASSEGFRGAETQYF
>-|-|TRBV10-3|TRBJ2-5
TGTGCCATCAGTGGGAAGGGGCGGGAGACCCAGTACTTC
CAISGKGRETQYF
>-|-|TRBV19|TRBJ2-2
TGTGCCAGTAGTATCCCTAGGGGGAAGGGGAACACCGGGGAGCTGTTTTTT
CASSIPRGKGNTGELFF
>few|-|TRBV7-9|TRBJ1-5
TGTGCCAGCAGTAGCCCTTATAGCAATCAGCCCCAGCATTTT
CASSSPYSNQPQHF
>-|-|TRBV21-1|TRBJ2-7
TGTGCCAGCAGCAAAGGCTGGAACTACGAGCAGTACTTC
CASSKGWNYEQYF
>-|TRBD1|TRBV12-3/TRBV12-4|TRBJ2-7
TGTGCCAGCAAGCAGGGGGCGTCCTACGAGCAGTACTTC
CASKQGASYEQYF
>-|-|TRBV7-8|TRBJ2-5
TGTGCCAGCAGCTTATCTGAAGTTCAAGAGACCCAGTACTTC
CASSLSEVQETQYF
>-|TRBD1|TRBV2|TRBJ2-7
TGTGCCAGCATTTACGGGACAGGGGCCTACGAGCAGTACTTC
CASIYGTGAYEQYF
>few|-|TRBV9|TRBJ2-3
TGTGCCAGCAGCGTAGGCAGTGGGAGCACAGATACGCAGTATTTT
CASSVGSGSTDTQYF
>-|-|TRBV2|TRBJ1-6
TGTGCCAGCAGTGATCAGCCGGCAGGCGTAATTTTGAATTCACCCCTCCACTTT
CASSDQPAGVILNSPLHF
>-|-|TRBV7-6|TRBJ1-1
TGTGCCAGCAGCTTAGCAGGGGAAACCGTGAACACTGAAGCTTTCTTT
CASSLAGETVNTEAFF
>-|TRBD2|TRBV9|TRBJ2-1
TGTGCCAGCAGCGTTAAGGTGGGACTAGCGGGGGATCGCTCCTACAATGAGCAGTTCTTC
CASSVKVGLAGDRSYNEQFF
>-|-|TRBV4-1|TRBJ2-2
TGCGCCAGCAGCCAAGAAAGTGTAACGGGCACCGGGGAGCTGTTTTTT
CASSQESVTGTGELFF
>-|-|TRBV5-4|TRBJ1-1
TGTGCCAGCAGCTCCGAGAGGAACACTGAAGCTTTCTTT
CASSSERNTEAFF
>few|-|TRBV6-5|TRBJ2-7
TGTGCCAGCAGTTACTCCGGGGATCTTTACGAGCAGTACTTC
CASSYSGDLYEQYF
>-|TRBD1|TRBV29-1|TRBJ1-1
TGCAGCGCGGGACAGGGAAGGACTGAAGCTTTCTTT
CSAGQGRTEAFF
>-|TRBD1|TRBV3-1/TRBV3-2|TRBJ1-1
TGTGCCAGCAGCCCCTACAGGGGGCGAGCCACTGAAGCTTTCTTT
CASSPYRGRATEAFF
>-|-|TRBV4-1|TRBJ1-2
TGCGCCAGCAGCCAACCTGGGACGGGCTATGGCTACACCTTC
CASSQPGTGYGYTF
>-|TRBD2|TRBV5-4|TRBJ2-4
TGTGCCAGCAGCTTGGCCGGTAGCGGGGGTTCCAAAAACATTCAGTACTTC
CASSLAGSGGSKNIQYF
>-|TRBD1|TRBV5-1|TRBJ1-1
TGCGCCAGCAGCCTGAAAGTACTGACAGGGTGGGACACTGAAGCTTTCTTT
CASSLKVLTGWDTEAFF
>-|-|TRBV6-2/TRBV6-3|TRBJ2-7
TGTGCCAGCAGTTACAGATTAGAAGGGCTGCAGGGGCAGTACTTC
CASSYRLEGLQGQYF
>-|TRBD2|TRBV20-1|TRBJ2-3
TGCAGTGCTAGTCAAACCCCGCTAGCGGGGGGTACAGATACGCAGTATTTT
CSASQTPLAGGTDTQYF
>-|-|TRBV15|TRBJ1-2
TGTGCCACCAGCGGCTTCCAAGGGAGGGTGCGATATGGCTACACCTTC
CATSGFQGRVRYGYTF
>-|-|TRBV7-3|TRBJ1-1
TGTGCCAGCAGCTTAAACGCGTTGAACACTGAAGCTTTCTTT
CASSLNALNTEAFF
>-|-|TRBV18|TRBJ1-1
TGTGCCAGCTCACCACAAAATATAAGAGGGGGGCGCTTAAAGAGGAACACTGAAGCTTTCTTT
CASSPQNIRGGRLKRNTEAFF
>many|TRBD1|TRBV7-2|TRBJ2-4
TGTGCCAGCAGCTTAGGTGGGACAGGGGCCCTTCAGTACTTC
CASSLGGTGALQYF
>-|-|TRBV5-6|TRBJ1-1
TGTGCCAGCAGCCGGGGCGACTACAACACTGAAGCTTTCTTT
CASSRGDYNTEAFF